These 10 T cell receptor beta chains came from one sample sequenced in a study of CD8 T cells in Susac syndrome. Reverse transcription of roughly 0.5 to 1 ug RNA used random hexamers. TCRdb analysed the immunoSEQ multiplex PCR reads with MiXCR anew, one entry per CDR3 protein. This table holds 200,000 or so distinct CDR3 sequences, about 96% found once. The source material was CD4+ T cells from PBMCs. The receptor set was obtained from a human donor with multiple sclerosis.

The DNA for the CDR3 is TGCGCCACGAGGCGGACGGGCGGGGGCACCGGGGAGCTGTTTTTT. Translated: CATRRTGGGTGELFF. The chain carries TRBV20-1 and TRBJ2-2; 7 nucleotides line up with TRBD2. This CDR3 is built from 15 residues. In germline, CDR1 is DFQATT, CDR2 SNEGSKA (reference sequence).

The chain employs TRBV12-3 or TRBV12-4 and TRBJ2-7; D not certain. V gave up 5 bases and J gave up 2 bases, with 10 bases separating them. There are 13 residues in the CDR3. In DNA form, the CDR3 reads TGTGCCAGCAGTCGGACGGAGACCTACGAGCAGTACTTC. This codes for CASSRTETYEQYF.

The chain employs TRBV24-1 and TRBJ2-1; tentatively, D is TRBD2 (7 bases). The CDR3 is 18 residues long. Per germline, CDR1 KGHDR and CDR2 SFDVKD. Deletions cut 5 bases from V and 2 bases from J, with 21 bases between. The CDR3 DNA reads as TGTGCCACCAGTGCCCGGACCGGGACGGGGGGCACCTACAATGAGCAGTTCTTC. This sequence encodes CATSARTGTGGTYNEQFF.

The J gene is TRBJ1-1, the V gene TRBV29-1, with 8 bases fitting TRBD1. This CDR3 has 13 amino acids. CDR1 and CDR2 (germline): SQVTM, ANQGSEA. The J segment lost 0 bases and the V segment lost 6 bases, leaving 3 bases of the junction unmatched. The CDR3 loop reads CSVAGQVNTEAFF. The DNA for the CDR3 is TGCAGCGTCGCGGGACAGGTGAACACTGAAGCTTTCTTT.

This sequence joins TRBV3-1 and TRBJ2-2; D gene unclear. Trimming stripped 4 bases from V and 3 bases from J, with 6 bases between. CDR3 length: 13 residues. Per the germline V gene, CDR1 is LGHDT and CDR2 is YNNKEL (reference sequence). CDR3 region: CASSRAYTGELFF. The CDR3 nucleotides read TGTGCCAGCAGCCGGGCCTACACCGGGGAGCTGTTTTTT. Drawing the rest from reference TRBV3-1 and TRBJ2-2, the complete variable domain is DTAVSQTPKYLVTQMGNDKSIKCEQNLGHDTMYWYKQDSKKFLKIMFSYNNKELIINETVPNRFSPKSPDKAHLNLHINSLELGDSAVYFCASSRAYTGELFFGEGSRLTVL.

The chain couples TRBV25-1 to TRBJ2-3; TRBD1 agrees at 9 bases. There are 16 residues in the CDR3. The junction had 6 bases not matched to a gene; V was cut back by 1 base and J by 4 bases. In germline, CDR1 is MGHDK, CDR2 SYGVNS. CDR3 DNA: TGTGCCAGCAGTGAATTCACCCGGACAGGGGCAGATACGCAGTATTTT. Translated, it gives CASSEFTRTGADTQYF.

The J gene is TRBJ1-1, the V gene TRBV29-1; D remains ambiguous. Germline CDR1 and CDR2: SQVTM and ANQGSEA. The V gene lost 1 base and the J gene lost 0 bases, with 9 bases spanning the gap. This CDR3 is built from 14 residues. CDR3 residues: CSVEGSVLNTEAFF. CDR3 DNA sequence: TGCAGCGTTGAAGGCAGCGTCCTGAACACTGAAGCTTTCTTT. The variable domain in full, completed from reference TRBV29-1 and TRBJ1-1, reads SAVISQKPSRDICQRGTSLTIQCQVDSQVTMMFWYRQQPGQSLTLIATANQGSEATYESGFVIDKFPISRPNLTFSTLTVSNMSPEDSSIYLCSVEGSVLNTEAFFGQGTRLTVV.

The chain recombines TRBV29-1 with TRBJ1-5, with D perhaps TRBD1 (5 bases). Trimming pared 4 bases from V and 6 bases from J, leaving 13 bases between. From germline, CDR1 is SQVTM and CDR2 ANQGSEA. CDR3 length: 13 amino acids. The DNA of the CDR3 is TGCAGCGTTGGGGGGAGGTACGGTCAGCCCCAGCATTTT. As protein: CSVGGRYGQPQHF.

The chain uses TRBV27 and TRBJ2-7; TRBD1 matches at 7 bases. The germline CDR1 and CDR2 sequences are MNHEY and SMNVEV (reference sequence). V was pared by 6 bases and J by 6 bases, with 14 bases of the junction left unmatched. The CDR3 spans 15 residues. DNA for the CDR3: TGTGCCAGCAGAACCTCCCGGGACAGAAGGGGCGAGCAGTACTTC. Residues: CASRTSRDRRGEQYF.

The chain uses TRBV27 and TRBJ2-7; 7 bases are a match to TRBD2. V was pared by 6 bases and J by 2 bases, with 7 bases of the junction left unmatched. The germline gives CDR1 MNHEY, CDR2 SMNVEV (reference sequence). The CDR3 runs 14 residues. CDR3 nucleotide sequence: TGTGCCAGCAGCCTTCGGCTAGCGGCCTACGAGCAGTACTTC. It translates to CASSLRLAAYEQYF.